What follows is one TCR beta chain and its context. It lacks a known antigen. Per-base qualities were not stored, and no clone one base away is much larger. This sample is part of a study of T cells in Graves' hyperthyroidism and ophthalmopathy (dated by TCRdb to between 2018 and 2021). As for the study more broadly: To identify TCR V-J signatures that set the groups apart, the researchers used a discovery cohort of 90 to 100 patients, made up of 40 to 45 with Graves' ophthalmopathy and some 58 with stable Graves' hyperthyroidism. Following sampling, methimazole starting at 30 mg daily was given to hyperthyroidism patients, and high-dose intravenous methylprednisolone was given to ophthalmopathy patients. Whether ophthalmopathy could be predicted prospectively was tested in an independent validation cohort made up of 18 to 20 hyperthyroidism patients plus 17 patients who later progressed to ophthalmopathy. For training and testing, the approximately 97 patients in the discovery cohort were randomly divided in a 7:3 ratio. In six Graves' hyperthyroidism patients, the study also compared T-cell repertoires from thyroid tissue with T-cell repertoires from blood. The paper describes TCR Vbeta CDR3 sequencing of 120 to 150 peripheral blood samples, made up of about 40 ophthalmopathy patients, roughly 80 hyperthyroidism patients and 17 progressor patients. The research as a whole found: Most expanded thyroid clonotypes (frequency above 0.001) were also detected in blood, a finding suggesting that blood repertoires may reflect thyroid immune responses. In validation, the model predicted progression to ophthalmopathy with 55% to 71% sensitivity and 72% to 75% specificity, a median of 6.5 months before onset. In cross-validation, a model built on a 13 V-J signature told ophthalmopathy apart from stable hyperthyroidism with 85% to 90% sensitivity and 81% to 82% specificity, and in testing the same model reached 80%/75%. No statistical method was used to set the sample size in advance, and investigators knew the group allocation.

Exclusion was applied to patients with uncontrolled infections, other autoimmune diseases, pregnancy or lactation. Clinical symptoms, serum thyroxine and TRAb, thyroid ultrasound, and orbital computed tomography formed the basis for the diagnoses. Total RNA was extracted using Trizol reagent, and RNA quality was assessed on an Agilent 2100 Bioanalyzer. The CDR3 starts with the cysteine, ends with the phenylalanine, and has 14 residues. The only DNA kept is the CDR3, 42 bases in frame from the first base. Taken from the germline V gene, the CDR1 and CDR2 loops are SGDLS and YYNGEE. V is clipped by 4 bases and J by 2 bases, and the sequence between their germline boundaries is 13 bases long. The TCR beta CDR3 regions were amplified from RNA transcripts. The first round of RT-PCR for the TCR CDR3 was performed with the HTBI primer set and the Qiagen OneStep RT-PCR kit. Libraries were constructed in a second round of multiplex PCR, after which size selection and purification were performed. Sequencing of the libraries was done on an Illumina HiSeq2000 using paired-end 100 bp reads. On the study's bioinformatics: SOAPnuke was used to process the raw data, with reads discarded if the reads contained adapters or uncalled bases, had a mean Phred below 15, or lacked an exact constant-primer or identifier match. High-quality paired reads were merged using COPE v1.2.5, and each unique nucleotide sequence was defined as a clonotype. Clonotypes were aligned to IMGT TRBV, TRBD and TRBJ reference segments using MiTCR v1.1. The analysis included only V-J combinations with a frequency above 0.0001, which together covered roughly 99% of the repertoires. A TCS score was defined as the ratio of F50 (clonal expansion) to E x V (chaos), with BLOSUM62-based TCRdist applied between CDR3 peptides within each V-J. Welch's t-statistics and random forest reduced roughly 500 V-J features to 13, which were used in a naive Bayes classifier (R e1071). Thyroid-blood repertoire similarity was quantified with the Morisita-Horn index. TCRdb redid the processing of the public reads, applying fastp at Q25 and MiXCR, and retained in-frame beta chains. Entries that share a CDR3 protein sequence are merged under the most common genes and DNA. TCRdb's processing, not the authors' own work, is the source of the V and J calls. Counted in this sample were approximately 700,000 distinct CDR3 sequences; about 45% of them appeared once. The ten largest account for about 7.7% of the sample.

Recombination joined TRBV9 with TRBJ2-7, with the D call perhaps TRBD1 or TRBD2, each one matching 5 bases. The TCR was taken from an adult man with Graves' disease, either hyperthyroidism or ophthalmopathy (not recorded which). The sample was peripheral blood or thyroid tissue (not recorded which). The CDR3 region reads CASSQDPGPYEQYF. At the DNA level, the sequence is TGTGCCAGCAGCCAAGATCCGGGGCCCTACGAGCAGTACTTC.